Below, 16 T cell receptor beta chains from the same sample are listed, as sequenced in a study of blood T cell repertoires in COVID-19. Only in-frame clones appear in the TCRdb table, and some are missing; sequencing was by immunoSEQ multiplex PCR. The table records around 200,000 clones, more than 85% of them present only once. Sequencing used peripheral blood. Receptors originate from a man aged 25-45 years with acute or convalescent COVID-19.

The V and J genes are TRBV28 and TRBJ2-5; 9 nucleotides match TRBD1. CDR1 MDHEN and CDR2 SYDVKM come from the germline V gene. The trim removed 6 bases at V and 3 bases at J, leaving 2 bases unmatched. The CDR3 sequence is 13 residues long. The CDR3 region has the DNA TGTGCCAGCAGCGACAGGGGGGAAGAGACCCAGTACTTC. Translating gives CASSDRGEETQYF.

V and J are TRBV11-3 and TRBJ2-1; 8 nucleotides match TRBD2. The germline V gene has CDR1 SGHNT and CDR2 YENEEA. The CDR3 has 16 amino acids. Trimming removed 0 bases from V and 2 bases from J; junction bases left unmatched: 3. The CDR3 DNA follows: TGTGCCAGCAGCTTAGAAACTAGCGGACCCTACAATGAGCAGTTCTTC. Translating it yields CASSLETSGPYNEQFF.

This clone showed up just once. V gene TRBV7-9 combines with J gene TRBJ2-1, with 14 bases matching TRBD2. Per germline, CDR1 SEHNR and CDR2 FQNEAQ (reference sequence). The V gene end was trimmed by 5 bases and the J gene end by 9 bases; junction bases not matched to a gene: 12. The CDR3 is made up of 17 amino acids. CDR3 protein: CASSQTRGLAGVGEQFF. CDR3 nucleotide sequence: TGTGCCAGCAGCCAAACCCGGGGACTAGCGGGAGTCGGTGAGCAGTTCTTC.

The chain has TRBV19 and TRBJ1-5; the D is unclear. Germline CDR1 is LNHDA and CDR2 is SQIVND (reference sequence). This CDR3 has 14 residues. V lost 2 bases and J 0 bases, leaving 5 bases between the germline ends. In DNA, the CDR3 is TGTGCCAGTAGTATACAGTATAGCAATCAGCCCCAGCATTTT. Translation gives CASSIQYSNQPQHF. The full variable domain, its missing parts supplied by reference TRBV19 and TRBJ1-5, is DGGITQSPKYLFRKEGQNVTLSCEQNLNHDAMYWYRQDPGQGLRLIYYSQIVNDFQKGDIAEGYSVSREKKESFPLTVTSAQKNPTAFYLCASSIQYSNQPQHFGDGTRLSIL.

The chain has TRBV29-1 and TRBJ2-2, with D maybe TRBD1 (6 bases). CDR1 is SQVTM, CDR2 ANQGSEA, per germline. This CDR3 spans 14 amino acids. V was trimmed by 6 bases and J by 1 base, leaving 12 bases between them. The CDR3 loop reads CSVGVDRNTGELFF. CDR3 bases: TGCAGCGTGGGAGTGGACAGGAACACCGGGGAGCTGTTTTTT.

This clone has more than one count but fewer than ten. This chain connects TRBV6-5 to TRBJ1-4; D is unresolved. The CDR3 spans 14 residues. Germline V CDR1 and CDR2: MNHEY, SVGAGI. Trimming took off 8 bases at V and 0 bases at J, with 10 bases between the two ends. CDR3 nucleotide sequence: TGTGCCAGCGAGGGAGATACAACTAATGAAAAACTGTTTTTT. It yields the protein CASEGDTTNEKLFF.

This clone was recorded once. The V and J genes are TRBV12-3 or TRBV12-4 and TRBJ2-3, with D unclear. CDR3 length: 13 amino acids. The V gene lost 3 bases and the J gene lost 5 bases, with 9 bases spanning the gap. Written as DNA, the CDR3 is TGTGCCAGCAGTTTCCGCGCTAGAGATACGCAGTATTTT. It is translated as CASSFRARDTQYF.

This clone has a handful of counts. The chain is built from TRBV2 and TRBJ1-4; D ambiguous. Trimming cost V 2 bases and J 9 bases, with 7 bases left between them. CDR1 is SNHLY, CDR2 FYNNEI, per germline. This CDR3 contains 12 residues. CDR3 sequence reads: CASSEPVQKLFF. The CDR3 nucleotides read TGTGCCAGCAGTGAACCAGTCCAAAAACTGTTTTTT.

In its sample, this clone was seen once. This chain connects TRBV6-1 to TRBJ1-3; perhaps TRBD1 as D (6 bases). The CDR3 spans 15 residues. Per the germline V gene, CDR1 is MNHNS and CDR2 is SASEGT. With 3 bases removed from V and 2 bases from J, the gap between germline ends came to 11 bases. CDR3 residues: CASSDIRGTGNTIYF. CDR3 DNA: TGTGCCAGCAGTGATATCAGGGGAACTGGAAACACCATATATTTT.

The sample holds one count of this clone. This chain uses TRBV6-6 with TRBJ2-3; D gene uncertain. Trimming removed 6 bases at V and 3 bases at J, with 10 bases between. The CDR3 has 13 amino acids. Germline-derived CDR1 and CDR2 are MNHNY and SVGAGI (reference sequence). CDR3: CASRRHFTDTQYF. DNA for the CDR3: TGTGCCAGCAGGCGGCATTTTACAGATACGCAGTATTTT.

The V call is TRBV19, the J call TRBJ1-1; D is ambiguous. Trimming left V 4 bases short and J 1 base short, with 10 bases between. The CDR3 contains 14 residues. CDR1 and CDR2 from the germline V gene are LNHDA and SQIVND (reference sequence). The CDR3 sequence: CASSKYLANTEAFF. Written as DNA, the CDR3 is TGTGCCAGTAGTAAATATCTGGCGAACACTGAAGCTTTCTTT.

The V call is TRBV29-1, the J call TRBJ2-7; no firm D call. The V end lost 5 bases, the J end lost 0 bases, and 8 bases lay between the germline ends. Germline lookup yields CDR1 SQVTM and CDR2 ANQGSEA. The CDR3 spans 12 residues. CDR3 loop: CSVYQNSYEQYF. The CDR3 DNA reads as TGCAGCGTTTACCAGAACTCCTACGAGCAGTACTTC.

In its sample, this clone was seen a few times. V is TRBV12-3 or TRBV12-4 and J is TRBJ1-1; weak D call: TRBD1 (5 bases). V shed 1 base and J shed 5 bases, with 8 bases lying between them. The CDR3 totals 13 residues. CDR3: CASSLVGGTEAFF. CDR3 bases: TGTGCCAGCAGTTTAGTCGGGGGGACTGAAGCTTTCTTT.

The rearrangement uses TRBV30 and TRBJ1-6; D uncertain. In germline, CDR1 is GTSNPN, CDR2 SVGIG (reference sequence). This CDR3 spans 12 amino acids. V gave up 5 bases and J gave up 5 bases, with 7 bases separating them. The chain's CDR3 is CAWETNNSPLHF. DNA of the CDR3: TGTGCCTGGGAGACAAATAATTCACCCCTCCACTTT.

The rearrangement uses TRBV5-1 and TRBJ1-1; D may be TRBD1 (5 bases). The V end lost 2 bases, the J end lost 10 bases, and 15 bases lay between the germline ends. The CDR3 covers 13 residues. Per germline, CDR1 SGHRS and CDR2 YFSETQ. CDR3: CASSLTQAEGAFF. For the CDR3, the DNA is TGCGCCAGCAGCTTAACACAGGCGGAGGGAGCTTTCTTT.

The DNA of the CDR3 is TGTGCCAGCAGCCCCCCGGGGGGGACTAGCCGCTACGAGCAGTACTTC. Amino acid sequence: CASSPPGGTSRYEQYF. The chain couples TRBV28 to TRBJ2-7; 9 nucleotides line up with TRBD2. The V and J ends lost 6 bases and 3 bases, in that order; junction bases with no gene match: 12. Germline CDR1 and CDR2: MDHEN and SYDVKM. CDR3 length: 16 amino acids.